One sample yielded the 21 T cell receptor beta chains listed below, sequenced in a study of blood T cell repertoires in COVID-19. Sequencing was performed with immunoSEQ multiplex PCR; in TCRdb, only in-frame clones are kept and a portion is missing. In the table there are 210,000 or so clones, 80% to 90% of which are singletons. Sequencing input: peripheral blood. These receptors all stem from a man in his forties or fifties with active or convalescent COVID-19.

The chain employs TRBV5-5 and TRBJ2-7, with 9 bases that match TRBD2. There are 16 residues in the CDR3. The J segment lost 5 bases and the V segment lost 9 bases, leaving 18 bases of the junction unmatched. Per germline, CDR1 SGHKS and CDR2 YYEKEE (reference sequence). The CDR3 DNA sequence: TGTGCCACCGCTCTAACTAGCGGGTCACCTCCCAACGAGCAGTACTTC. Amino acids: CATALTSGSPPNEQYF.

The table lists this clone with a few counts. This rearrangement joins TRBV7-2 to TRBJ2-3, with TRBD2 matching over 11 bases. The germline gives CDR1 SGHTA, CDR2 FQGNSA. The CDR3 extends over 19 amino acids. The V gene end was trimmed by 2 bases and the J gene end by 0 bases; junction bases not matched to a gene: 10. CDR3 bases: TGTGCCAGCAGCTTACTCCCCCGACTAGCGGGGTATAGCACAGATACGCAGTATTTT. Amino acids: CASSLLPRLAGYSTDTQYF. Supplemented by reference TRBV7-2 and TRBJ2-3, the full variable domain reads GAGVSQSPSNKVTEKGKDVELRCDPISGHTALYWYRQSLGQGLEFLIYFQGNSAPDKSGLPSDRFSAERTGGSVSTLTIQRTQQEDSAVYLCASSLLPRLAGYSTDTQYFGPGTRLTVL.

The chain links TRBV14 to TRBJ2-1; D gene ambiguous. The CDR3 sequence is 12 residues long. The germline V and J ends were trimmed by 4 bases and 5 bases, with 6 bases remaining between them. The germline CDR1 and CDR2 sequences are SGHDN and FVKESK. The CDR3 loop is CASSLPHNEQFF. The CDR3 DNA follows: TGTGCCAGCAGCCTCCCTCACAATGAGCAGTTCTTC.

About this clone: This CDR3 is also generated by other DNA sequences in the sample. The CDR3 protein is CASSPGQGGGYTF. DNA for the CDR3: TGTGCCAGCTCACCAGGCCAAGGGGGTGGCTACACCTTC. The genes are TRBV18 and TRBJ1-2, with D possibly being TRBD1 (6 bases). The CDR3 is made up of 13 amino acids. Germline V gene data show CDR1 as KGHSH and CDR2 as LQKENI. Trimming took 2 bases from V and 7 from J, leaving 11 bases between them.

J is TRBJ1-1 and V is TRBV21-1. TRBV21-1 is recorded as a pseudogene. The CDR3 sequence is 13 residues long. CDR3 protein: CASSKAGGAWSFF. CDR3 DNA sequence: TGTGCCAGCAGCAAAGCGGGCGGGGCATGGTCTTTCTTT.

The V gene is TRBV29-1, the J gene TRBJ2-1, with 9 bases lining up with TRBD1. V lost 8 bases, J lost 5 bases, and 7 bases stayed unmatched. The germline V gene has CDR1 SQVTM and CDR2 ANQGSEA. The CDR3 spans 13 residues. CDR3: CSIGQGKNNEQFF. The CDR3 DNA reads as TGCAGCATAGGACAGGGGAAAAACAATGAGCAGTTCTTC.

This clone was counted between two and nine times. The V and J genes are TRBV5-1 and TRBJ1-2, with 7 bases matching TRBD1. V trimming: 7 bases; J trimming: 8 bases; junction bases outside the gene matches: 14. In germline, CDR1 is SGHRS, CDR2 YFSETQ. CDR3 length: 14 amino acids. CDR3 in DNA: TGCGCCAGCGGCGCGAGGGGGCTGGACGACGGCTACACCTTC. Protein: CASGARGLDDGYTF.

The chain couples TRBV6-5 to TRBJ1-6; D possibly corresponds to TRBD1 (5 bases). CDR1 MNHEY and CDR2 SVGAGI come from the germline V gene. The CDR3 has 15 amino acids. The germline V and J ends were trimmed by 8 bases and 2 bases, with 13 bases remaining between them. CDR3 bases: TGTGCCAGCGGATCCAGGGTAACCTATAATTCACCCCTCCACTTT. This sequence encodes CASGSRVTYNSPLHF.

The genes are TRBV11-3 and TRBJ2-2; D gene unclear. Trimming removed 2 bases from V and 2 bases from J, with 6 bases in between. This CDR3 is built from 14 residues. Germline V gene lookup returns CDR1 SGHNT and CDR2 YENEEA. DNA for the CDR3: TGTGCCAGCAGCTTATACAGTAACACCGGGGAGCTGTTTTTT. This translates into CASSLYSNTGELFF.

This clone was picked up one time. The chain recombines TRBV4-2 with TRBJ1-2; TRBD1 matches at 10 bases. V shed 3 bases and J 0 bases; nucleotides not matched to a gene: 4. The CDR3 has 16 residues. Germline V gives CDR1 LGHNA, CDR2 YNFKEQ. The CDR3 sequence is CASSQLGQGANYGYTF. The CDR3 DNA is TGTGCCAGCAGCCAGCTAGGACAGGGGGCTAACTATGGCTACACCTTC.

The rearrangement uses TRBV28 and TRBJ2-1, with 7 bases matching TRBD2. With V trimmed by 5 bases and J by 14 bases, 9 bases remained unmatched. This CDR3 region has 12 residues. CDR1 is MDHEN and CDR2 is SYDVKM in the germline V gene. This CDR3 reads CASSTPTGGEFF. The CDR3, as DNA: TGTGCCAGCAGTACCCCAACTGGGGGGGAGTTCTTC.

This clone was observed a single time. The V call is TRBV7-2, the J call TRBJ1-2; 10 nucleotides match TRBD1. Per germline, CDR1 SGHTA and CDR2 FQGNSA. With V trimmed by 5 bases and J by 2 bases, 5 bases remained unmatched. The CDR3 contains 15 residues. CDR3 DNA sequence: TGTGCCAGCAGCATTAGGACAGGGGGGAACTATGGCTACACCTTC. It yields the protein CASSIRTGGNYGYTF.

The V and J genes are TRBV5-4 and TRBJ2-1; 10 bases align to TRBD1. The CDR3 is made up of 16 amino acids. The germline CDR1 and CDR2 sequences are SGHNT and YYREEE (reference sequence). V dropped 4 bases and J dropped 7; count of bases not matched to a gene: 11. CDR3 DNA sequence: TGTGCCAGCAGCCTAAAAGGACAGGGGGGGTTGAATGAGCAGTTCTTC. Translating gives CASSLKGQGGLNEQFF.

The chain is built from TRBV6-4 and TRBJ2-2; D gene uncertain. V lost 2 bases and J 6 bases, leaving 7 bases between the germline ends. The CDR3 has 13 residues. Germline V gives CDR1 MRHNA, CDR2 SNTAGT. As DNA, the CDR3 is TGTGCCAGCAGTGACGTGAGCGCCGGGGAGCTGTTTTTT. This translates into CASSDVSAGELFF.

This chain connects TRBV18 to TRBJ2-1; 8 nucleotides agree with TRBD1. This CDR3 has 13 amino acids. CDR1 KGHSH and CDR2 LQKENI come from the germline V gene. Trimming at V came to 11 bases and at J to 8 bases, leaving 11 bases not matched to a gene. For the CDR3, the DNA is TGTGCCGCCGAGGACAGGGTCACAGATGAGCAGTTCTTC. It codes for CAAEDRVTDEQFF.

CDR3 region: CASRARADQPQHF. CDR3 DNA sequence: TGTGCCAGCAGGGCCAGGGCTGATCAGCCCCAGCATTTT. V is TRBV6-6 and J is TRBJ1-5; weak D call: TRBD1 (5 bases). This CDR3 is 13 amino acids long. CDR1 is MNHNY, CDR2 SVGAGI, per germline (reference sequence). V shed 6 bases and J shed 5 bases, with 11 bases lying between them.

The rearrangement joins TRBV12-3 or TRBV12-4 to TRBJ1-2, with TRBD1 matching over 8 bases. Losses at the gene ends were 2 bases for V and 7 bases for J; bases not matched to a gene: 3. The CDR3 has 13 amino acids. The CDR3 coding sequence is TGTGCCAGCAGTTTAACAGGGGGGGCTGGCTACACCTTC. Protein product: CASSLTGGAGYTF.

The chain recombines TRBV19 with TRBJ2-6, with D unresolved. Trimming removed 5 bases from V and 3 bases from J, with 8 bases in between. There are 14 residues in the CDR3. The germline V gene encodes CDR1 LNHDA and CDR2 SQIVND (reference sequence). CDR3: CASSPLGGANVLTF. The CDR3 DNA reads as TGTGCCAGTAGTCCTCTCGGTGGGGCCAACGTCCTGACTTTC.

This clone was picked up a small number of times. The chain is built from TRBV4-2 and TRBJ2-3; no reliable D call. The CDR3 loop spans 13 amino acids. CDR1 is LGHNA and CDR2 is YNFKEQ in the germline V gene. Trimming removed 1 base from V and 1 base from J, with 3 bases in between. Here the CDR3 DNA reads TGTGCCAGCAGCCAAGGGCGCACAGATACGCAGTATTTT. Amino acid sequence: CASSQGRTDTQYF.

The chain carries TRBV18 and TRBJ1-2; perhaps TRBD1 as D (5 bases). From germline, CDR1 is KGHSH and CDR2 LQKENI. The CDR3 has 13 amino acids. With 2 bases removed from V and 2 bases from J, the gap between germline ends came to 6 bases. CDR3 loop: CASSPKGNYGYTF. For the CDR3, the DNA is TGTGCCAGCTCACCAAAGGGGAACTATGGCTACACCTTC.

V usage is TRBV7-2 and J usage is TRBJ2-1, with TRBD2 matching over 12 bases. The CDR3 has 19 residues. Germline CDR1 SGHTA, CDR2 FQGNSA. V gave up 0 bases and J gave up 1 base; unmatched junction bases: 7. The CDR3 spells CASSLARLAGGISYNEQFF. CDR3 coding DNA: TGTGCCAGCAGCTTAGCGCGCCTAGCGGGGGGGATATCCTACAATGAGCAGTTCTTC.